This entry lists 15 T cell receptor beta chains sequenced from one sample in a study of OX40 agonist ivuxolimab in advanced cancers. TCRdb's table, derived via immunoSEQ multiplex PCR, lists solely in-frame clones and lacks some. The sample yields tens of thousands of clones, around four fifths seen once. This sample comprised CD4+ or CD8+ T cells sorted from blood, obtained in a trial of the OX40 agonist ivuxolimab. The receptors derive from an adult with an advanced solid tumor such as melanoma, head and neck, liver or kidney cancer.

V usage is TRBV5-5 and J usage is TRBJ2-1; no definite D call. With 4 bases removed from V and 0 bases from J, the gap between germline ends came to 14 bases. CDR1 and CDR2 from the germline V gene are SGHKS and YYEKEE (reference sequence). CDR3 length equals 16 residues. This CDR3 is CASSPTPGYSYNEQFF. DNA of the CDR3: TGTGCCAGCAGCCCAACTCCCGGGTACTCCTACAATGAGCAGTTCTTC.

The V call is TRBV27, the J call TRBJ2-3; TRBD1 matches at 7 bases. The length of the CDR3 is 16 residues. Germline V gene data show CDR1 as MNHEY and CDR2 as SMNVEV (reference sequence). V shed 4 bases, J shed 4 bases, and the junction held 11 bases outside the gene matches. The CDR3 is CASSSNPRQGADTQYF. The CDR3 nucleotides read TGTGCCAGCAGTTCCAACCCCCGACAGGGCGCAGATACGCAGTATTTT.

This clone came up once. The rearrangement joins TRBV29-1 to TRBJ1-2; TRBD1 aligns across 9 bases. Germline lookup yields CDR1 SQVTM and CDR2 ANQGSEA. The CDR3 is 13 residues long. Trimming at V came to 6 bases and at J to 8 bases, leaving 10 bases not matched to a gene. The CDR3 nucleotides read TGCAGCGTAGGCACGGGACAGGGTAAGGGCTACACCTTC. Protein sequence: CSVGTGQGKGYTF.

The chain recombines TRBV5-6 with TRBJ2-3, with 8 nucleotides matching TRBD2. Per the germline V gene, CDR1 is SGHDT and CDR2 is YYEEEE. V shed 0 bases, J shed 6 bases, and the junction held 12 bases outside the gene matches. The CDR3 is 17 residues long. CDR3 amino acids: CASSLEMLAGLTDTQYF. In DNA form, the CDR3 reads TGTGCCAGCAGCTTGGAAATGCTAGCGGGCCTCACGGATACGCAGTATTTT.

The gene calls are TRBV15 and TRBJ2-1, with 11 bases lining up with TRBD2. Germline V gene data show CDR1 as LNHNV and CDR2 as YYDKDF (reference sequence). V lost 5 bases to trimming and J lost 7 bases; unmatched junction nucleotides: 10. This CDR3 is 16 amino acids long. The CDR3 here is CATSFRLAGWGNEQFF. CDR3 in DNA: TGTGCCACCAGCTTCAGACTAGCGGGGTGGGGTAATGAGCAGTTCTTC.

The chain uses TRBV5-4 and TRBJ1-1; 9 nucleotides agree with TRBD1. Germline V lookup: CDR1 SGHNT, CDR2 YYREEE (reference sequence). There are 15 residues in the CDR3. Trimming at V came to 6 bases and at J to 4 bases, leaving 10 bases not matched to a gene. CDR3 sequence: CASNPLQGASTEAFF. CDR3 sequence (DNA): TGTGCCAGCAACCCACTACAGGGGGCGAGCACTGAAGCTTTCTTT.

The chain carries TRBV6-5 and TRBJ2-7, with TRBD2 as a possible D gene (6 bases). This CDR3 comprises 15 residues. Germline V CDR1 and CDR2: MNHEY, SVGAGI. Trimming shortened V by 6 bases and J by 0 bases, and 15 bases separated the two germline ends. CDR3 DNA sequence: TGTGCCAGCAGGCCTAATTTCGGGGGCTCCTACGAGCAGTACGTC. This encodes CASRPNFGGSYEQYV.

The genes are TRBV28 and TRBJ2-7, with 8 nucleotides matching TRBD1. The CDR3 is 14 amino acids. V lost 4 bases and J lost 3; bases outside the gene matches: 5. Germline V gene lookup returns CDR1 MDHEN and CDR2 SYDVKM. The CDR3 sequence is CASSSGTGYYEQYV. The CDR3 DNA sequence: TGTGCCAGCAGTTCCGGGACAGGTTACTACGAGCAGTACGTC.

The V call is TRBV6-1, the J call TRBJ1-6; D is unresolved. Per germline, CDR1 MNHNS and CDR2 SASEGT. V was shortened by 2 bases and J by 9 bases, with 11 bases between the two germline ends. The CDR3 is 14 residues long. The CDR3 bases are TGTGCCAGCAGTGAAATCGGGGAACGTTCACCCCTCCACTTT. Protein sequence: CASSEIGERSPLHF.

The J gene is TRBJ2-7, the V gene TRBV11-2; TRBD2 might be the D (5 bases). Germline V gives CDR1 SGHAT, CDR2 FQNNGV. Deletions cut 0 bases from V and 4 bases from J, with 7 bases between. The CDR3 contains 13 residues. The DNA of the CDR3 is TGTGCCAGCAGCTTAGAGGAGGCTTACGAGCAGTACTTC. It is translated as CASSLEEAYEQYF. Combining the CDR3 with reference TRBV11-2 and TRBJ2-7 gives the whole variable domain EAGVAQSPRYKIIEKRQSVAFWCNPISGHATLYWYQQILGQGPKLLIQFQNNGVVDDSQLPKDRFSAERLKGVDSTLKIQPAKLEDSAVYLCASSLEEAYEQYFGPGTRLTVT.

This chain uses TRBV18 with TRBJ1-5, with no clear D. In germline, CDR1 is KGHSH, CDR2 LQKENI. This CDR3 region has 15 residues. Trimming took off 2 bases at V and 0 bases at J, with 8 bases between the two ends. The CDR3 is CASSPMAVSNQPQHF. CDR3 sequence (DNA): TGTGCCAGCTCACCAATGGCGGTTAGCAATCAGCCCCAGCATTTT.

The J gene is TRBJ2-5, the V gene TRBV7-6; TRBD1 is a possible D gene (8 bases). Trimming left V 4 bases short and J 5 bases short, with 20 bases between. The CDR3 sequence is 16 residues long. The V gene's germline CDR1 is SGHVS and CDR2 FNYEAQ. Here the CDR3 reads CASSYRGGPLRETQYF. The CDR3 DNA sequence: TGTGCCAGCAGCTACAGGGGGGGCCCCTTAAGGGAGACCCAGTACTTC.

This chain links TRBV28 with TRBJ1-3; tentatively, D is TRBD1 (6 bases). The CDR3 has 16 amino acids. The germline gives CDR1 MDHEN, CDR2 SYDVKM. V lost 1 base, J lost 2 bases, and 12 bases lay in between. The CDR3 protein is CASSLSGGAPGNTIYF. The CDR3 DNA reads as TGTGCCAGCAGTTTATCGGGGGGGGCACCTGGAAACACCATATATTTT.

The rearrangement uses TRBV4-1 and TRBJ2-7, with D possibly matching TRBD2 (7 bases). V was trimmed by 2 bases and J by 4 bases, leaving 12 bases between them. This CDR3 is built from 14 residues. Looked up from germline, CDR1 is MGHRA and CDR2 is YSYEKL. CDR3 in DNA: TGCGCCAGCAGCCAACCAGGGAGGGGGTACGAGCAGTACTTC. The encoded protein is CASSQPGRGYEQYF.

The CDR3 sequence is CASSVRVQETQYF. In nucleotides, the CDR3 is TGCGCCAGCAGTGTCAGGGTCCAAGAGACCCAGTACTTC. The chain recombines TRBV10-1 with TRBJ2-5; TRBD1 is a possible D gene (5 bases). This CDR3 has 13 residues. The germline gives CDR1 WNHNN, CDR2 SYGVQD (reference sequence). Trimming stripped 4 bases from V and 1 base from J, with 7 bases between.